This TCR beta chain emerged from a study of CD8+ T cells in alopecia areata. The CDR3 totals 14 residues. The V and J ends lost 1 base and 6 bases respectively, with 12 bases between them. Per the germline V gene, CDR1 is SEHNR and CDR2 is FQNEAQ (reference sequence). RNA extraction was followed by reverse transcription into cDNA, which acted as the sequencing template. Sequenced by immunoSEQ multiplex PCR; TCRdb stores in-frame clones only, minus some. Of about 110,000 clones listed, roughly 60% are singletons. Overall study findings and caveats: It was less clear whether patients shared TCRs than it was in mice, possibly because of HLA. Higher clonality than in normal scalp was seen in lesional scalp, especially alopecia totalis/universalis. Among the cells sequenced in scalp samples are also the resident alphabeta T cells of normal skin.

This clone has a handful of counts. Its target is not known. Sequencing was performed on CD8+ T cells sorted from blood. The TCR comes from a human donor in good health. This rearrangement joins TRBV7-9 to TRBJ1-2; tentative D call: TRBD1 (5 bases). CDR3 region: CASSLDRNPHGYTF. The CDR3, as DNA: TGTGCCAGCAGCTTAGACAGGAATCCTCATGGCTACACCTTC.